This T cell receptor (beta chain) came from a study of T cell repertoires in ileal Crohn's disease. Study-wide background: Around 40% were active smokers at surgery; median disease duration was around 8 years. Study-wide results and limits: Postoperative endoscopy occurred within one year, median about 7.5 months.

Time point of the sample: neoterminal ileum biopsy at postoperative endoscopy, about 6 months after surgery. This clone was seen a handful of times. Its antigen is unidentified. Profiling relied on immunoSEQ multiplex PCR, and the TCRdb table lists in-frame clones only, not all of them. Altogether more than 50,000 clones are present, roughly nine tenths being singletons, with the ten largest covering roughly 2%. The V and J ends lost 6 bases and 4 bases respectively, with 15 bases between them. The germline gives CDR1 MNHNS, CDR2 SASEGT. The CDR3 is 14 residues long. The sample was ileal tissue. This receptor was taken from an adult with Crohn's disease. The genes are TRBV6-1 and TRBJ1-1, with D possibly matching TRBD1 (5 bases). DNA for the CDR3: TGTGCCAGCAGCACAGGTGTCTCGGGCACTGAAGCTTTCTTT. This codes for CASSTGVSGTEAFF.